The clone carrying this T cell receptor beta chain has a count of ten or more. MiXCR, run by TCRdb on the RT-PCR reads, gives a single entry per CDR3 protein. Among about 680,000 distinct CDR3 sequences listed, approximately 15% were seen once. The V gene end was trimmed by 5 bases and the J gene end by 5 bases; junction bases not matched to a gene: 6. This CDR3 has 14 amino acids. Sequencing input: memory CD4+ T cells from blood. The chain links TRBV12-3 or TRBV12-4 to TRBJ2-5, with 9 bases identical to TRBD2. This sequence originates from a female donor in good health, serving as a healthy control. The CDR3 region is CASSLGREGETQYF. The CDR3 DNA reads TGTGCCAGCAGTCTAGGGCGGGAGGGGGAGACCCAGTACTTC.